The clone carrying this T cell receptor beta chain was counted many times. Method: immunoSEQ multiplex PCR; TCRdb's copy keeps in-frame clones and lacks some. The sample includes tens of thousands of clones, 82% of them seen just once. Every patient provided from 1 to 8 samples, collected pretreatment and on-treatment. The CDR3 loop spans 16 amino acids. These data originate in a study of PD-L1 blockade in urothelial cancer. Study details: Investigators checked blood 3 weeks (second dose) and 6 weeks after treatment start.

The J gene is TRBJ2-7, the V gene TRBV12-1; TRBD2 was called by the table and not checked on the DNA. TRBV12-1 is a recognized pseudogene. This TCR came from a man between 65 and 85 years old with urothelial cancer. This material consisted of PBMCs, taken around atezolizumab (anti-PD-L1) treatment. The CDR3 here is CASSPRGGRSSYEQYF. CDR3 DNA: TGTGCCAGCAGCCCCCGTGGCGGGAGGAGCTCCTACGAGCAGTACTTC.